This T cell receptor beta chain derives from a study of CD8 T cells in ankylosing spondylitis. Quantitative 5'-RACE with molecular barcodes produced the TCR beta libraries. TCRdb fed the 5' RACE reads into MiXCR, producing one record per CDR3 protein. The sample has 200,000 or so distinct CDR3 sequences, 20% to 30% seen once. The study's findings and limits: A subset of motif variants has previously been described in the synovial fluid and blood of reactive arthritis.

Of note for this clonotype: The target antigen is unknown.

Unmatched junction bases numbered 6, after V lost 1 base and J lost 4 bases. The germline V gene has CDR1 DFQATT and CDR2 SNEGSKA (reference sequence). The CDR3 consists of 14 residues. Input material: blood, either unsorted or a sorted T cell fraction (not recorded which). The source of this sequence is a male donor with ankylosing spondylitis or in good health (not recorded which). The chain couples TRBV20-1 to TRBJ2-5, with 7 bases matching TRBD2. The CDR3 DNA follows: TGCAGTGCTAGAGGACCGGGAGGAGGAGAGACCCAGTACTTC. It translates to CSARGPGGGETQYF.